Below are 9 T cell receptor beta chains sequenced from a single sample in a study of OX40 agonist ivuxolimab in advanced cancers. Using immunoSEQ multiplex PCR, the repertoire was profiled, and TCRdb retains in-frame clones only, with some absent. The table has more than 80,000 clones, under 95% seen once. The sequencing here drew on CD4+ or CD8+ T cells sorted from blood, taken in a trial of the OX40 agonist ivuxolimab. Receptor source: an adult with an advanced solid tumor such as melanoma, head and neck, liver or kidney cancer.

CDR3 in amino acids: CASNTGGSHGYTF. The CDR3 region has the DNA TGTGCCAGCAACACAGGGGGTTCGCATGGCTACACCTTC. This chain uses TRBV6-6 with TRBJ1-2; TRBD1 matches 8 bases. The CDR3 sequence is 13 residues long. Per the germline V gene, CDR1 is MNHNY and CDR2 is SVGAGI (reference sequence). V was clipped by 7 bases and J by 6 bases; unmatched bases: 7.

V usage is TRBV6-6 and J usage is TRBJ2-7, with 12 bases aligning to TRBD2. The CDR3 totals 15 residues. Trimming took 4 bases from V and 0 from J; bases not matched to a gene: 1. Germline CDR1 reads MNHNY; CDR2 reads SVGAGI (reference sequence). The CDR3 coding sequence is TGTGCCAGCAGTTCGACTAGCGGGGGCTCCTACGAGCAGTACTTC. Its translation: CASSSTSGGSYEQYF.

The rearrangement uses TRBV7-2 and TRBJ2-5; 9 bases align to TRBD2. This CDR3 is built from 16 residues. V lost 5 bases, J lost 5 bases, and 12 bases stayed unmatched. The germline CDR1 and CDR2 sequences are SGHTA and FQGNSA. The CDR3 DNA reads as TGTGCCAGCAGCCCAGACCGGCGGGGGGGCTTGGAGACCCAGTACTTC. Translating it yields CASSPDRRGGLETQYF.

This sequence joins TRBV6-6 and TRBJ2-5; the match to TRBD1 covers 8 bases. CDR1 and CDR2 from the germline V gene are MNHNY and SVGAGI (reference sequence). The CDR3 runs to 15 residues. Trimming cost V 5 bases and J 3 bases; bases outside gene matches: 8. The CDR3 DNA sequence: TGTGCCAGCAGTGACGACCGGGACAGGAAAGAGACCCAGTACTTC. This encodes CASSDDRDRKETQYF.

This chain links TRBV30 with TRBJ1-1; the match to TRBD1 covers 7 bases. J gave up 5 bases and V 8 bases, and 5 bases lay outside the gene matches. The CDR3 is 11 residues long. Germline V CDR1 and CDR2: GTSNPN, SVGIG (reference sequence). The CDR3 coding sequence is TGTGCCGCGTCGACAGGGACTGAAGCTTTCTTT. This translates into CAASTGTEAFF.

This chain uses TRBV25-1 with TRBJ2-3; D not certain. The CDR3 loop spans 13 amino acids. Germline values: CDR1 MGHDK, CDR2 SYGVNS. V dropped 5 bases and J dropped 2 bases, with 8 bases sitting between them. The DNA for the CDR3 is TGTGCCAGCAGTCTCTACCTCACAGATACGCAGTATTTT. It specifies CASSLYLTDTQYF.

This chain connects TRBV7-9 to TRBJ2-1; D might be TRBD2 (6 bases). V was cut by 5 bases and J by 8 bases, with 19 bases left in between. This CDR3 contains 15 residues. Germline V gene data show CDR1 as SEHNR and CDR2 as FQNEAQ (reference sequence). Here the CDR3 DNA reads TGTGCCAGCAGCCCCAAAGAGCTAGCGTTCGATGAGCAGTTCTTC. Protein sequence: CASSPKELAFDEQFF.

This chain connects TRBV2 to TRBJ2-3, with 9 bases aligning to TRBD1. Per the germline V gene, CDR1 is SNHLY and CDR2 is FYNNEI. The CDR3 has 14 amino acids. The J segment lost 7 bases and the V segment lost 6 bases, leaving 8 bases of the junction unmatched. The CDR3 region is CASSPGTGSYTQYF. The DNA for the CDR3 is TGTGCCAGCAGCCCCGGGACAGGGTCATATACGCAGTATTTT.

CDR3 in amino acids: CATRGYGYTF. CDR3 bases: TGTGCCACCAGAGGCTATGGCTACACCTTC. This chain joins TRBV15 and TRBJ1-2; no clear D. The CDR3 runs 10 residues. Between the trimmed V and J ends, which lost 6 bases and 4 bases, there was a span of 3 bases. In germline, CDR1 is LNHNV, CDR2 YYDKDF (reference sequence). The variable domain in full, completed from reference TRBV15 and TRBJ1-2, reads DAMVIQNPRYQVTQFGKPVTLSCSQTLNHNVMYWYQQKSSQAPKLLFHYYDKDFNNEADTPDNFQSRRPNTSFCFLDIRSPGLGDTAMYLCATRGYGYTFGSGTRLTVV.